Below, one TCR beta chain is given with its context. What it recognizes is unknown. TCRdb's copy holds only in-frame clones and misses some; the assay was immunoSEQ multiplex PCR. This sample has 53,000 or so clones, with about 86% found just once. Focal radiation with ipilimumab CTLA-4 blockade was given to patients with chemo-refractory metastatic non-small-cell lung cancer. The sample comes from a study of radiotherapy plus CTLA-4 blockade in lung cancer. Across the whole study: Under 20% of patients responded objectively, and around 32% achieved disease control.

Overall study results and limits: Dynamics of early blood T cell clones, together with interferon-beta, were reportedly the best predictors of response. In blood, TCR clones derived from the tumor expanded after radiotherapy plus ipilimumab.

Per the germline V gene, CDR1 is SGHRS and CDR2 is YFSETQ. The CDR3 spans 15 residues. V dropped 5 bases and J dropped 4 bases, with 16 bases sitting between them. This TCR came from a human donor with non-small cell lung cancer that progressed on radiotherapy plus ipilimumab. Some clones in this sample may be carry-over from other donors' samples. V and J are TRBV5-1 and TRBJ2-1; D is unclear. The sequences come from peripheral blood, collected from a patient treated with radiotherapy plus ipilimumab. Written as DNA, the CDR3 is TGCGCCAGCAGTTCAAGTGTGCAGGCTTACAATGAGCAGTTCTTC. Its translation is CASSSSVQAYNEQFF.